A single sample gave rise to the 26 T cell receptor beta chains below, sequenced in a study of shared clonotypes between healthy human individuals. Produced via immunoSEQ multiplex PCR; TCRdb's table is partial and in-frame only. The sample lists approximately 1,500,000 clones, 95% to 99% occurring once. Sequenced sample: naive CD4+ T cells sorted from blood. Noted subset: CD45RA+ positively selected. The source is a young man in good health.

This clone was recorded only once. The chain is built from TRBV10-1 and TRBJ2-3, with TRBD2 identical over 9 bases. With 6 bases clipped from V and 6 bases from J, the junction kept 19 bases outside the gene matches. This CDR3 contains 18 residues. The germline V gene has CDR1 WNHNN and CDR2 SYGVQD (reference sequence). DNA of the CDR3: TGCGCCAGCAGCCCCACCGGAGTTTGGCGGGAGGGCAGGGATACGCAGTATTTT. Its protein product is CASSPTGVWREGRDTQYF.

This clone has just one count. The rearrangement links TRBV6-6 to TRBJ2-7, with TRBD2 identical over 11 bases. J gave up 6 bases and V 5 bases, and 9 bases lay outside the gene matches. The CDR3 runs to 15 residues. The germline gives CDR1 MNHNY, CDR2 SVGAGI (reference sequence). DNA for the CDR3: TGTGCCAGCAGTGTAGACCTAGCGGGAGGTAGCGAGCAGTACTTC. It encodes CASSVDLAGGSEQYF.

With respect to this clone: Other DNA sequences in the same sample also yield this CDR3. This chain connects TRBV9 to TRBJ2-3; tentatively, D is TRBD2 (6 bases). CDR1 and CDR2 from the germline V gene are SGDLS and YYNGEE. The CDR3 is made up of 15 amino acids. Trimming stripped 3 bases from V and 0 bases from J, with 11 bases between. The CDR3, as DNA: TGTGCCAGCAGCGCATTAAGCGGGAGCACAGATACGCAGTATTTT. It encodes CASSALSGSTDTQYF.

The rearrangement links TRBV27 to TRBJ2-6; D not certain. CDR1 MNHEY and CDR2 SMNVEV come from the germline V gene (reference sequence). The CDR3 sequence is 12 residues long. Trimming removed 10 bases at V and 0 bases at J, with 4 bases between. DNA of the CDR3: TGTGCCACTTCCTCTGGGGCCAACGTCCTGACTTTC. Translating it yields CATSSGANVLTF.

In DNA form, the CDR3 reads TGTGCCAGCTCACACACAACTACTAGCTCCTACAATGAGCAGTTCTTC. Its protein is CASSHTTTSSYNEQFF. The chain employs TRBV18 and TRBJ2-1; tentatively, D is TRBD2 (5 bases). Germline assignment: CDR1 KGHSH and CDR2 LQKENI. The CDR3 is 16 amino acids. Trimming left V 4 bases short and J 0 bases short, with 13 bases between.

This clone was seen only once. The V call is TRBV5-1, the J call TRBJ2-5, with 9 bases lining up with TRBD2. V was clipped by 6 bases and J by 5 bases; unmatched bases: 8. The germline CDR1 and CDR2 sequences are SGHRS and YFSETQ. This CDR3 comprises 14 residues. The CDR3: CASTQRGEEETQYF. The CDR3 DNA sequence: TGCGCCAGCACCCAGCGGGGGGAGGAGGAGACCCAGTACTTC. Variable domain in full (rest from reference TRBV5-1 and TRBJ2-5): KAGVTQTPRYLIKTRGQQVTLSCSPISGHRSVSWYQQTPGQGLQFLFEYFSETQRNKGNFPGRFSGRQFSNSRSEMNVSTLELGDSALYLCASTQRGEEETQYFGPGTRLLVL.

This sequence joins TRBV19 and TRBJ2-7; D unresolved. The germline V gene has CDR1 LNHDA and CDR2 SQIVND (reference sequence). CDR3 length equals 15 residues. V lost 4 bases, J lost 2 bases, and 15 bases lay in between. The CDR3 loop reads CASSTEVAVTYEQYF. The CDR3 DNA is TGTGCCAGTAGTACCGAGGTCGCGGTGACCTACGAGCAGTACTTC.

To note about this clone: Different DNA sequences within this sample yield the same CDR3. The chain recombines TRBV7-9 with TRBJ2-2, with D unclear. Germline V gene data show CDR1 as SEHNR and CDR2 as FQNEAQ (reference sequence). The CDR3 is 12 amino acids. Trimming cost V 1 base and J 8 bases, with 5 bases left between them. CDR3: CASSLEAGELFF. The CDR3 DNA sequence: TGTGCCAGCAGCTTAGAAGCTGGGGAGCTGTTTTTT.

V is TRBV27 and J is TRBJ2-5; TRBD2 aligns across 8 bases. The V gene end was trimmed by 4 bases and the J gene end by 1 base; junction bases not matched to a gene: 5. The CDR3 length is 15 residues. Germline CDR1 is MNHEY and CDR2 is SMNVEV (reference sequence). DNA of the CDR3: TGTGCCAGCAGTTCAGCGGGAGCCACCCAAGAGACCCAGTACTTC. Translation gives CASSSAGATQETQYF.

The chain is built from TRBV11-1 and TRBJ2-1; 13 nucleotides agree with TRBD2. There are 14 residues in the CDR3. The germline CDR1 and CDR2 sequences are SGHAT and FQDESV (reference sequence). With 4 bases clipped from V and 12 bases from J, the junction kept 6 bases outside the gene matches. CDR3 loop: CASSSRTSGSGQFF. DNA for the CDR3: TGTGCCAGCAGCTCTCGGACTAGCGGGAGTGGGCAGTTCTTC.

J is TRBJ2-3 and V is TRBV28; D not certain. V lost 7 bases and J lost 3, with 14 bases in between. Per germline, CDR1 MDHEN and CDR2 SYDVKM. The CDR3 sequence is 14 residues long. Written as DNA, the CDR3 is TGTGCCAGCAACTCTAGAGGAGTTACAGATACGCAGTATTTT. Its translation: CASNSRGVTDTQYF.

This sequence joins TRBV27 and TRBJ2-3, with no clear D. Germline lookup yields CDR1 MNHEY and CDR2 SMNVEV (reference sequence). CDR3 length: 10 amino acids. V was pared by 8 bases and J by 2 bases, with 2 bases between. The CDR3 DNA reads TGTGCCAGCTTCACAGATACGCAGTATTTT. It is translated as CASFTDTQYF.

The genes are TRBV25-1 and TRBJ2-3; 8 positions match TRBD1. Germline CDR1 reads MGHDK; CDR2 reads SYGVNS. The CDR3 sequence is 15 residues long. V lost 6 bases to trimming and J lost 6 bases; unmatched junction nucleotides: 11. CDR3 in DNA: TGTGCCAGCAGCAGCGCAGGGGGCCTCCGGGATACGCAGTATTTT. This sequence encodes CASSSAGGLRDTQYF.

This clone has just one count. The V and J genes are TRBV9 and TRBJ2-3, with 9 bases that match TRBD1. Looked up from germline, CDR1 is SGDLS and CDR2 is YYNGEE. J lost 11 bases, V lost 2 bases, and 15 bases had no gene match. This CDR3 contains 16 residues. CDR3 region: CASSVMGTGTTGGQYF. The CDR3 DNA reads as TGTGCCAGCAGCGTTATGGGGACAGGGACGACGGGAGGGCAGTATTTT.

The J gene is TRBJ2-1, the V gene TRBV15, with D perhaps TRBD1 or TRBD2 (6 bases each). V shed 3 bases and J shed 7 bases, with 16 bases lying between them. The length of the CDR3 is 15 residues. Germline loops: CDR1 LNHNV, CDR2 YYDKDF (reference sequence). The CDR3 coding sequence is TGTGCCACCAGCAGCCCGAGGATAGGGGGGAATGAGCAGTTCTTC. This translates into CATSSPRIGGNEQFF.

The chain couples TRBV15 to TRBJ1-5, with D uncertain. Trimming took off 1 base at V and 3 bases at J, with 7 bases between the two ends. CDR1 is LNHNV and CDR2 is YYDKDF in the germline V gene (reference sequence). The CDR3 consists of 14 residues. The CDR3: CATSRGLNNQPQHF. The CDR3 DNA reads TGTGCCACCAGCAGAGGCCTGAACAATCAGCCCCAGCATTTT.

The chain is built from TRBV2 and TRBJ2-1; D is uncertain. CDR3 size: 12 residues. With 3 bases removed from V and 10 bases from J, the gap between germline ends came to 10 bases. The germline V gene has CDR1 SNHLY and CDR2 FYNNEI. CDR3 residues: CASSDSKLEQFF. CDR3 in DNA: TGTGCCAGCAGTGATTCCAAACTAGAGCAGTTCTTC.

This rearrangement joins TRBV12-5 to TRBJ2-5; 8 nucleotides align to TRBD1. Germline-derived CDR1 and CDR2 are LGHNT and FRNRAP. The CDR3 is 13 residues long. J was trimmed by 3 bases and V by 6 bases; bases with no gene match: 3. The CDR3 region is CASGQDREETQYF. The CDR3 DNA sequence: TGTGCTAGTGGGCAGGACAGGGAAGAGACCCAGTACTTC.

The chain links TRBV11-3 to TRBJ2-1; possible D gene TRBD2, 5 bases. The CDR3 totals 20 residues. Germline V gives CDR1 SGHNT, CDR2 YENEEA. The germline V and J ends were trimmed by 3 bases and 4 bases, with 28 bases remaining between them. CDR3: CASSLFGHPTGKTSYNEQFF. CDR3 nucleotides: TGTGCCAGCAGCTTGTTCGGGCACCCTACGGGAAAGACATCATACAATGAGCAGTTCTTC.

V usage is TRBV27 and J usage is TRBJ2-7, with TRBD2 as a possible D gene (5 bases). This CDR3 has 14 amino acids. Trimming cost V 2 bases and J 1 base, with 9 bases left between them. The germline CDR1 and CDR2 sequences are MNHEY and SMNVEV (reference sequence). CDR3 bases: TGTGCCAGCAGTTTAGGAGGAGAGTCCTACGAGCAGTACTTC. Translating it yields CASSLGGESYEQYF.

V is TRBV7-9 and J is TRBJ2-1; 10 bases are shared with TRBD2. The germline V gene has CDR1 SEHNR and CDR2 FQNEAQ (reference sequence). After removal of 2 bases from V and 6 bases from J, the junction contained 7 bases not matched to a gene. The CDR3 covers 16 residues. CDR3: CASSLLAGAGGNEQFF. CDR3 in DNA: TGTGCCAGCAGCTTACTAGCGGGAGCCGGGGGCAATGAGCAGTTCTTC.

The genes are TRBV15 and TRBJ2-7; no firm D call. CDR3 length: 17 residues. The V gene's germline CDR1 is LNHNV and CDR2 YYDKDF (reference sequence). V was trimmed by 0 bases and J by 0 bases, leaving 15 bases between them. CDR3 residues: CATSRDKNPTLSYEQYF. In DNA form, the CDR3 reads TGTGCCACCAGCAGAGATAAGAACCCGACTCTCTCCTACGAGCAGTACTTC.

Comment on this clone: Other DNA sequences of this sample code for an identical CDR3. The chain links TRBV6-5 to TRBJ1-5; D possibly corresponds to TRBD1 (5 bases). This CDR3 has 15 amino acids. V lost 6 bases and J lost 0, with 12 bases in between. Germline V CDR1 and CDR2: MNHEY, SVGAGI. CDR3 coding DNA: TGTGCCAGCAGCTCGGGGGGGTATAGCAATCAGCCCCAGCATTTT. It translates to CASSSGGYSNQPQHF.

CDR3 residues: CASRMTSGRTDTQYF. The CDR3 DNA is TGTGCCAGCAGAATGACTAGTGGGCGCACAGATACGCAGTATTTT. The genes are TRBV19 and TRBJ2-3, with a tentative D call TRBD2 (6 bases). V was cut by 9 bases and J by 1 base, with 17 bases left in between. Germline CDR1 and CDR2: LNHDA and SQIVND (reference sequence). CDR3 size: 15 residues.

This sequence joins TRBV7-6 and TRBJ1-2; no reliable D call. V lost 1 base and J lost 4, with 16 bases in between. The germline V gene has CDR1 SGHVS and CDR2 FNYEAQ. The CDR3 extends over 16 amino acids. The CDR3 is CASSLVHTAQSYGYTF. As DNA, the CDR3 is TGTGCCAGCAGCTTAGTTCACACTGCCCAGAGCTATGGCTACACCTTC.

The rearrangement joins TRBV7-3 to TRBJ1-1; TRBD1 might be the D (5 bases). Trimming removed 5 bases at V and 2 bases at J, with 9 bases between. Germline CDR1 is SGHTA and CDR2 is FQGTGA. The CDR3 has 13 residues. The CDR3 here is CASSGGVNTEAFF. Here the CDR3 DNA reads TGTGCCAGCAGCGGAGGGGTTAACACTGAAGCTTTCTTT. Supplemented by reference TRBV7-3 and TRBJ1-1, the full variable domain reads GAGVSQTPSNKVTEKGKYVELRCDPISGHTALYWYRQSLGQGPEFLIYFQGTGAADDSGLPNDRFFAVRPEGSVSTLKIQRTERGDSAVYLCASSGGVNTEAFFGQGTRLTVV.